Included here is one T cell receptor (beta chain) sequence, with context. The length of the CDR3 is 20 residues. Unmatched junction bases numbered 21, after V lost 5 bases and J lost 5 bases. CDR1 and CDR2 (germline): SGHVS, FQNEAQ. Semi-nested PCR with Nested Universal Primer A followed constant-region reverse priming of full-length variable regions. TCRdb recomputed calls from the 5' RACE reads with MiXCR, one row per CDR3 protein. The sample contains 35,000 to 50,000 distinct CDR3 sequences, 20% to 25% of which appear only once. The sorted Tregs were CD4+CD25+CD127-/low cells. The sequence was collected from a female donor with breast cancer. This rearrangement joins TRBV7-8 to TRBJ1-6; 7 bases fit TRBD1. Material for sequencing was Tregs sorted from blood. Written as DNA, the CDR3 is TGTGCCAGCAGCCCCGTCGGGACGACGAGGGGGCCAGGCGATAATTCACCCCTCCACTTT. Residues: CASSPVGTTRGPGDNSPLHF.